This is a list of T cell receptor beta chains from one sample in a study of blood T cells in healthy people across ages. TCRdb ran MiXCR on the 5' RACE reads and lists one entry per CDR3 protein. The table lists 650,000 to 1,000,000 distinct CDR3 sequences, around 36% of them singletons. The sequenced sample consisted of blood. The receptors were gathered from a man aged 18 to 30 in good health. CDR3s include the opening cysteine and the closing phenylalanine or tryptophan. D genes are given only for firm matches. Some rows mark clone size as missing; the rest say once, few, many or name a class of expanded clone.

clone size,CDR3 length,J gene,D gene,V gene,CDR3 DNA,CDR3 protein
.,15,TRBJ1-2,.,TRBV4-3,TGCGCCAGCAGCCAAGATACCGCCGGGTTTGGAGGCTACACCTTC,CASSQDTAGFGGYTF
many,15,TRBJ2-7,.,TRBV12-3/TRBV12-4,TGTGCCAGCAGTTTCGATCGGGGCAGCTCCTACGAGCAGTACTTC,CASSFDRGSSYEQYF
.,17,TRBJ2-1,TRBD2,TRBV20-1,TGCAGTGCTAGACCCACTAGCGGGGGGGCCTCCTACAATGAGCAGTTCTTC,CSARPTSGGASYNEQFF
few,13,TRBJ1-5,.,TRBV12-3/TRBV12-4,TGTGCCAGCAGCTTTGCGAACAGGGAGCGCCAGCATTTT,CASSFANRERQHF
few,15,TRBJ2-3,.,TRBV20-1,TGCAGTGCTAGTCCGGGCACGGCGGGCACAGATACGCAGTATTTT,CSASPGTAGTDTQYF
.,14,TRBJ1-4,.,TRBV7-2,TGTGCCAGCAGCAAAGCCCCGGGTGGCGAAAAACTGTTTTTT,CASSKAPGGEKLFF
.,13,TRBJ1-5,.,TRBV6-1,TGTGCCAGCAGTGACGTAGGGAATCAGCCCAAGCATTTT,CASSDVGNQPKHF
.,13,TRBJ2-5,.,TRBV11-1,TGTGCCAGCTCGGCGGGATCCGAGGAGACCCAGTACTTC,CASSAGSEETQYF
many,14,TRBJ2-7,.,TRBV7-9,TGTGCCAGCGCCCCTTCGGGCGGATCCTACGAGCAGTACTTC,CASAPSGGSYEQYF
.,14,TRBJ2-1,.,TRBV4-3,TGCGCCAGCAGCCAGCAGCGGAGCTACAATGAGCAGTTCTTC,CASSQQRSYNEQFF
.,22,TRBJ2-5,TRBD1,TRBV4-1,TGCGCCAGCAGCCAAGATTCGGGACAGGGGGATCTTGCCACCCGGTCGAGGAAGACCCAGTACTTC,CASSQDSGQGDLATRSRKTQYF
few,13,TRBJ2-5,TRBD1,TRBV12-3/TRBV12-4,TGTGCCAGCAGTTACATACAGGGGAATGAGCAGTACTTC,CASSYIQGNEQYF